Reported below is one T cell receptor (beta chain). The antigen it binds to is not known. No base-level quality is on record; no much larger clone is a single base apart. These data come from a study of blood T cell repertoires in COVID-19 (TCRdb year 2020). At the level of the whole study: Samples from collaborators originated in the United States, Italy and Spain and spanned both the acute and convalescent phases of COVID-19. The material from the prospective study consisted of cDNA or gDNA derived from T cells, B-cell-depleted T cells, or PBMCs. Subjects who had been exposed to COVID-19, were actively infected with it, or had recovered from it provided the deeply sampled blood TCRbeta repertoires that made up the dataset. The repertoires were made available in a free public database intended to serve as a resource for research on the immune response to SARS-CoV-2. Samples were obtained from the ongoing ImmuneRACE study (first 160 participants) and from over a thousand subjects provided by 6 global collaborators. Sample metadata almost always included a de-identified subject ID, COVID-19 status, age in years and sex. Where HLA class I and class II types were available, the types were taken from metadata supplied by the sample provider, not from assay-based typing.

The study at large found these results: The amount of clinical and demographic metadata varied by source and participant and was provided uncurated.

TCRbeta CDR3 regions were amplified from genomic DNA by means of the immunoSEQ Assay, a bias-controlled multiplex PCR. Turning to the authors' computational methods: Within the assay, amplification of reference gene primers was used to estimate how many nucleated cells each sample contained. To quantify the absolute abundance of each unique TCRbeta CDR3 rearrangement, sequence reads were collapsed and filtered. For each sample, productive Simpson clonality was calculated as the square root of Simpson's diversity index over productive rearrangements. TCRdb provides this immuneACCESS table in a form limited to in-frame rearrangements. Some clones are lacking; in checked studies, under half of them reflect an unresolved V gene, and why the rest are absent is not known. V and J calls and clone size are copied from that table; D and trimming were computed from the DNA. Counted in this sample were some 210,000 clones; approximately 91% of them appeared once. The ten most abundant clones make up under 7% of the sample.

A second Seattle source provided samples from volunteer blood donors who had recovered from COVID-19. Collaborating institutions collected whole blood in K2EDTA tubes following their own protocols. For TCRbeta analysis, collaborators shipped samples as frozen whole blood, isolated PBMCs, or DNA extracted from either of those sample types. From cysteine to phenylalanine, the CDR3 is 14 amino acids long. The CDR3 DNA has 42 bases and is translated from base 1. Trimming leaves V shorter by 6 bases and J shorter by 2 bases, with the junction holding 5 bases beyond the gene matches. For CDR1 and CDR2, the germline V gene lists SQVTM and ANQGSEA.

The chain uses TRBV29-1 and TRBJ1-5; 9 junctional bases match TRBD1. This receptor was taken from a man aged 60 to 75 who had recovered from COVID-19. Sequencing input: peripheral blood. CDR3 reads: CSVKTGGRNQPQHF. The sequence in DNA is TGCAGCGTCAAGACAGGGGGACGCAATCAGCCCCAGCATTTT.